This T cell receptor beta chain was sequenced in a study of a mutant IDH1 vaccine in newly diagnosed glioma. Study-wide context: The patients received vaccinations eight times, in weeks 1, 3, 5, 7, 11, 15, 19 and 23.

Clones were read by immunoSEQ multiplex PCR, and TCRdb kept only the in-frame ones, dropping some. The sample includes over 95,000 clones, 75% to 90% of them seen just once. This CDR3 region has 17 residues. V was cut by 5 bases and J by 6 bases, with 23 bases left in between. Germline V gene data show CDR1 as SGHVS and CDR2 as FQNEAQ. Comment on this clone: The antigen remains undetermined.

Regarding time point: week 11, during vaccination. The study gave 300 ug of mutant IDH1 20-mer peptide per vaccine dose, with topical imiquimod. V and J are TRBV7-8 and TRBJ2-1, with D unclear. Source: PBMCs, taken from a glioma patient whose treatment included an IDH1 peptide vaccine. The TCR was taken from a woman aged 50 to 65 with glioma. The CDR3 DNA reads as TGTGCCAGCAGCGCCCGAAACGGAACGAGACGGAGCAATGAGCAGTTCTTC. Its protein product is CASSARNGTRRSNEQFF.